This T cell receptor (beta chain) is from a study of T cells in Graves' hyperthyroidism and ophthalmopathy. Study-level results: The model's output predicted ophthalmopathy at a median of roughly seven months prior to onset. A model of 13 V-J features distinguished ophthalmopathy from stable hyperthyroidism.

The CDR3 has 12 residues. Germline lookup yields CDR1 WSHSY and CDR2 SAAADI. This clonotype was counted between two and nine times. Its antigen remains unidentified. Mismatch with germline at one junction end may stem from a read error. These patients, aged 18 to 65, had recently diagnosed hyperthyroidism lasting under 2 months. For the diagnoses, clinical symptoms, serum thyroxine and TRAb, thyroid ultrasound and orbital computed tomography were used. RNA transcripts provided the source from which TCR beta CDR3 regions were amplified. When the TCR CDR3 underwent first-round RT-PCR, the HTBI primer set was used. MiXCR, applied by TCRdb to the multiplex PCR reads, yields one record per CDR3 protein. The sample has a few hundred thousand distinct CDR3 sequences, around 15% seen once; the top ten hold more than 11%.

The clonotype originates from a woman aged 40 to 50 with Graves' hyperthyroidism. Sequencing used blood. This chain links TRBV10-2 with TRBJ2-4; perhaps D is TRBD1 or TRBD2 (7 bases each). The CDR3 here is CGWGGGENIQCF. As DNA, the CDR3 is TGCGGATGGGGAGGGGGCGAAAACATTCAGTGCTTC.